This is a list of T cell receptor beta chains from one sample in a study of blood T cells in healthy people across ages. Each CDR3 protein gets one entry after TCRdb re-called the 5' RACE reads with MiXCR. The table has about 670,000 distinct CDR3 sequences, around two fifths seen once. Sequencing was done on a sample of blood. The receptor source for this set is a man aged 80 or over in good health. Each CDR3 is given with its conserved first and last residue. A D gene is named only where the DNA matches it firmly. Part of the rows lack a size; the others show once, few, many or a class for expanded clones.

v_gene,abundance,j_gene,d_gene,CDR3aa,CDR3nt
TRBV2,.,TRBJ2-5,TRBD1,CASRDQGVTLEQYF,TGTGCCAGCAGGGATCAGGGGGTGACGTTGGAGCAGTACTTC
TRBV10-3,once,TRBJ2-4,.,CAISEGSTGTYENIQYF,TGTGCCATCAGTGAGGGTTCGACCGGGACCTACGAAAACATTCAGTACTTC
TRBV7-2,.,TRBJ1-5,.,CASSEGRGNQPQHF,TGTGCCAGCAGCGAAGGACGCGGGAATCAGCCCCAGCATTTT
TRBV4-1,.,TRBJ2-6,.,CASSPPVRISGANVLTF,TGCGCCAGCAGCCCTCCCGTCAGGATCTCTGGGGCCAACGTCCTGACTTTC
TRBV6-2/TRBV6-3,many,TRBJ2-1,TRBD2,CASSSTRTSGNNEQFF,TGTGCCAGCAGTTCCACTCGGACTAGCGGGAACAATGAGCAGTTCTTC
TRBV12-3/TRBV12-4,few,TRBJ2-3,.,CASTLVAGPTDTQYF,TGTGCCAGCACCCTAGTGGCGGGGCCCACAGATACGCAGTATTTT
TRBV7-2,many,TRBJ2-3,.,CASSTGPTDTQYF,TGTGCCAGCAGCACAGGACCAACAGATACGCAGTATTTT
TRBV29-1,.,TRBJ2-1,.,CSGTMTGKPYNEQFF,TGCAGCGGGACTATGACAGGAAAACCCTACAATGAGCAGTTCTTC
TRBV7-2,.,TRBJ2-1,TRBD1,CASSLGPGTGNNEQFF,TGTGCCAGCAGCTTGGGTCCCGGGACAGGGAACAATGAGCAGTTCTTC
TRBV14,.,TRBJ2-1,TRBD2,CASSPRRTSGRQFNEQFF,TGTGCCAGCAGCCCTAGGCGGACTAGCGGTCGTCAGTTCAATGAGCAGTTCTTC
TRBV4-2,.,TRBJ1-3,TRBD1,CASRRNEQGAGNTIYF,TGTGCCAGCAGACGAAATGAACAGGGGGCTGGAAACACCATATATTTT